The 26 T cell receptor beta chains below come from one sample, sequenced in a study of beta chain features in type 1 diabetes. Reverse transcription of all isolated RNA meant that expressed TCRB transcripts were sequenced. The method was immunoSEQ multiplex PCR; TCRdb's version includes in-frame clones alone and lacks a portion of them. The repertoire holds roughly 250,000 clones, with around 10% as singletons. The sample taken for sequencing was naive CD4+ T cells from blood. The receptors originated from a woman aged 18-29 years in good health.

This clone was found a few times. The J gene is TRBJ1-2, the V gene TRBV30; D call uncertain. Germline V CDR1 and CDR2: GTSNPN, SVGIG (reference sequence). The CDR3 runs 12 residues. CDR3: CALEERDYGYTF. DNA for the CDR3: TGTGCATTGGAGGAAAGGGACTATGGCTACACCTTC. Using reference TRBV30 and TRBJ1-2 for the parts outside the CDR3, the full variable domain is SQTIHQWPATLVQPVGSPLSLECTVEGTSNPNLYWYRQAAGRGLQLLFYSVGIGQISSEVPQNLSASRPQDRQFILSSKKLLLSDSGFYLCALEERDYGYTFGSGTRLTVV.

There are a few counts of this clone. The chain recombines TRBV7-2 with TRBJ2-1, with D tentatively TRBD2 (6 bases). Germline V gene data show CDR1 as SGHTA and CDR2 as FQGNSA. The V gene lost 5 bases and the J gene lost 8 bases, with 16 bases spanning the gap. This CDR3 spans 14 amino acids. CDR3 in DNA: TGTGCCAGCAGCCGGACTATGCCCCTCGATGAGCAGTTCTTC. This codes for CASSRTMPLDEQFF.

In this sample, this clone turned up a few times. V is TRBV13 and J is TRBJ1-1; D is unresolved. CDR1 and CDR2 from the germline V gene are PRHDT and FYEKMQ (reference sequence). Trimming took off 6 bases at V and 1 base at J, with 9 bases between the two ends. The CDR3 totals 13 residues. The CDR3 DNA reads TGTGCCAGCAGATTTCACAAGAACACTGAAGCTTTCTTT. Amino acid sequence: CASRFHKNTEAFF.

The table lists this clone with a few counts. V usage is TRBV11-2 and J usage is TRBJ2-1; weak D call: TRBD2 (5 bases). The CDR3 has 14 residues. Germline-derived CDR1 and CDR2 are SGHAT and FQNNGV. The V end lost 5 bases, the J end lost 6 bases, and 14 bases lay between the germline ends. CDR3 in DNA: TGTGCCAGCAGCGCGCCTGGGCGGGTCAATGAGCAGTTCTTC. Translation: CASSAPGRVNEQFF.

This clone was detected only a few times. The chain is built from TRBV2 and TRBJ1-6; TRBD1 agrees at 8 bases. The ends lost 4 bases at V and 6 bases at J; junction bases unmatched: 8. This CDR3 comprises 16 residues. The germline CDR1 and CDR2 sequences are SNHLY and FYNNEI. CDR3 amino acids: CASSGSGGLSNSPLHF. The DNA of the CDR3 is TGTGCCAGCAGTGGTTCAGGGGGCCTCAGTAATTCACCCCTCCACTTT.

This clone occurred a few times. The V gene is TRBV30, the J gene TRBJ2-3; 10 bases are a match to TRBD2. The ends lost 4 bases at V and 2 bases at J; junction bases unmatched: 9. CDR3 length: 16 amino acids. Germline V gene lookup returns CDR1 GTSNPN and CDR2 SVGIG (reference sequence). CDR3 amino acids: CAWTVGTSDNTDTQYF. CDR3 bases: TGTGCCTGGACCGTCGGGACTAGCGATAACACAGATACGCAGTATTTT.

This clone was counted between two and nine times. The rearrangement links TRBV6-6 to TRBJ2-7, with 7 bases lining up with TRBD2. CDR3 size: 15 residues. Trimming removed 3 bases from V and 1 base from J; junction bases left unmatched: 6. The V gene's germline CDR1 is MNHNY and CDR2 SVGAGI (reference sequence). The CDR3 nucleotides are TGTGCCAGCAGTTATTCCGCGGGGGATTCCTACGAGCAGTACTTC. It is translated as CASSYSAGDSYEQYF.

This chain uses TRBV5-4 with TRBJ1-4; 7 bases align to TRBD1. Germline CDR1 is SGHNT and CDR2 is YYREEE (reference sequence). The junction had 8 bases not matched to a gene; V was cut back by 4 bases and J by 2 bases. This CDR3 is 16 amino acids long. The CDR3 DNA follows: TGTGCCAGCAGCCAGGGGGTGAGGAGCACTAATGAAAAACTGTTTTTT. As protein: CASSQGVRSTNEKLFF.

This chain joins TRBV28 and TRBJ1-1, with TRBD1 matching over 8 bases. This CDR3 region has 15 residues. With V trimmed by 4 bases and J by 6 bases, 10 bases remained unmatched. Germline-derived CDR1 and CDR2 are MDHEN and SYDVKM. CDR3 region: CASSSPQGVGAEAFF. CDR3 nucleotide sequence: TGTGCCAGCAGTTCCCCACAGGGGGTGGGCGCTGAAGCTTTCTTT.

This clone was observed a few times. The chain uses TRBV19 and TRBJ2-3; possibly TRBD1 for D (6 bases). In germline, CDR1 is LNHDA, CDR2 SQIVND (reference sequence). This CDR3 is built from 16 residues. Trimming left V 6 bases short and J 0 bases short, with 16 bases between. CDR3 region: CASRRKTGSSTDTQYF. The CDR3 coding sequence is TGTGCCAGTAGAAGGAAGACAGGCTCTAGCACAGATACGCAGTATTTT.

A few counts support this clone. J is TRBJ2-7 and V is TRBV7-2; 8 bases are a match to TRBD1. Germline lookup yields CDR1 SGHTA and CDR2 FQGNSA. Unmatched junction bases numbered 10, after V lost 5 bases and J lost 4 bases. This CDR3 comprises 15 residues. The CDR3 loop reads CASSQGAGGAYEQYF. In nucleotides, the CDR3 is TGTGCCAGCAGCCAGGGGGCCGGGGGCGCGTACGAGCAGTACTTC.

The rearrangement links TRBV6-1 to TRBJ1-2; the D gene is possibly TRBD1 (6 bases). V lost 4 bases and J lost 4, with 16 bases in between. The germline gives CDR1 MNHNS, CDR2 SASEGT. CDR3 length: 15 residues. The CDR3 DNA is TGTGCCAGCAGTGGGCTGGGGGGGACAAGCTATGGCTACACCTTC. This codes for CASSGLGGTSYGYTF.

This clone was picked up a small number of times. Within the sample, other DNA sequences also encode this same CDR3. The V and J genes are TRBV7-9 and TRBJ2-3; D gene unclear. The CDR3 is made up of 14 amino acids. Germline assignment: CDR1 SEHNR and CDR2 FQNEAQ (reference sequence). V was clipped by 1 base and J by 2 bases, with 7 bases between them. CDR3 sequence: CASSLGQYTDTQYF. The CDR3 DNA follows: TGTGCCAGCAGCTTAGGCCAGTACACAGATACGCAGTATTTT.

V and J are TRBV19 and TRBJ1-1; D gene unclear. V was clipped by 2 bases and J by 4 bases, with 8 bases between them. The CDR3 consists of 13 residues. Germline V gene data show CDR1 as LNHDA and CDR2 as SQIVND (reference sequence). CDR3 sequence reads: CASSISGITEAFF. The DNA for the CDR3 is TGTGCCAGTAGTATATCGGGGATCACTGAAGCTTTCTTT. Full variable domain (missing parts from reference TRBV19 and TRBJ1-1): DGGITQSPKYLFRKEGQNVTLSCEQNLNHDAMYWYRQDPGQGLRLIYYSQIVNDFQKGDIAEGYSVSREKKESFPLTVTSAQKNPTAFYLCASSISGITEAFFGQGTRLTVV.

This clone was seen more than once but under ten times. The J gene is TRBJ1-5, the V gene TRBV6-1, with D perhaps matching TRBD1 (6 bases). This CDR3 has 14 amino acids. V shed 1 base and J shed 5 bases, with 9 bases lying between them. Germline V gives CDR1 MNHNS, CDR2 SASEGT. Written as DNA, the CDR3 is TGTGCCAGCAGTGAAGGACAGGATTATCAGCCCCAGCATTTT. Protein product: CASSEGQDYQPQHF.

This clone appeared many times. The DNA for the CDR3 is TGCAGCGTTTACAGGGGAAACATTCAGTACTTC. Amino acid sequence: CSVYRGNIQYF. The V gene is TRBV29-1, the J gene TRBJ2-4, with 7 positions matching TRBD1. The CDR3 spans 11 residues. Germline CDR1 and CDR2: SQVTM and ANQGSEA. J gave up 6 bases and V 5 bases, and 1 base lay outside the gene matches. The full variable domain, its missing parts supplied by reference TRBV29-1 and TRBJ2-4, is SAVISQKPSRDICQRGTSLTIQCQVDSQVTMMFWYRQQPGQSLTLIATANQGSEATYESGFVIDKFPISRPNLTFSTLTVSNMSPEDSSIYLCSVYRGNIQYFGAGTRLSVL.

The chain joins TRBV4-1 to TRBJ1-1; 7 bases map to TRBD1. Unmatched junction bases numbered 7, after V lost 1 base and J lost 8 bases. The CDR3 is 14 residues long. Germline assignment: CDR1 MGHRA and CDR2 YSYEKL. As DNA, the CDR3 is TGCGCCAGCAGCCAAGTGGGACAGAAAGACGAAGCTTTCTTT. Amino acid sequence: CASSQVGQKDEAFF.

This clone turned up a few times. This chain connects TRBV5-4 to TRBJ1-6; no firm D call. The CDR3 runs 14 residues. The V end lost 4 bases, the J end lost 9 bases, and 14 bases lay between the germline ends. Germline CDR1 SGHNT, CDR2 YYREEE (reference sequence). The CDR3 sequence: CASSPERESSPLHF. Here the CDR3 DNA reads TGTGCCAGCAGCCCCGAGAGGGAGAGTTCACCCCTCCACTTT.

There are a few counts of this clone. The rearrangement joins TRBV7-2 to TRBJ1-2; 7 bases are a match to TRBD1. CDR3 length: 13 residues. The germline CDR1 and CDR2 sequences are SGHTA and FQGNSA. The V gene end was trimmed by 5 bases and the J gene end by 3 bases; junction bases not matched to a gene: 3. The chain's CDR3 is CASSQGQHYGYTF. For the CDR3, the DNA is TGTGCCAGCAGCCAGGGACAGCACTATGGCTACACCTTC. The full variable domain, in which reference TRBV7-2 and TRBJ1-2 provide the parts outside the CDR3, is GAGVSQSPSNKVTEKGKDVELRCDPISGHTALYWYRQSLGQGLEFLIYFQGNSAPDKSGLPSDRFSAERTGGSVSTLTIQRTQQEDSAVYLCASSQGQHYGYTFGSGTRLTVV.

This clone has more than one count but fewer than ten. The sample holds other DNA sequences that translate to the same CDR3. The chain links TRBV6-1 to TRBJ2-7, with D possibly matching TRBD2 (5 bases). The germline V gene encodes CDR1 MNHNS and CDR2 SASEGT. The germline V and J ends were trimmed by 0 bases and 4 bases, with 13 bases remaining between them. The CDR3 is 15 amino acids. CDR3 nucleotide sequence: TGTGCCAGCAGTGAAGCGTGGCGGGCCCCATACGAGCAGTACTTC. Its translation: CASSEAWRAPYEQYF.

The chain combines TRBV27 with TRBJ1-4; D not resolved. Germline CDR1 MNHEY, CDR2 SMNVEV (reference sequence). The CDR3 spans 14 residues. Trimming took off 1 base at V and 0 bases at J, with 3 bases between the two ends. CDR3 nucleotides: TGTGCCAGCAGTTTATTAGCAACTAATGAAAAACTGTTTTTT. As protein: CASSLLATNEKLFF.

The chain couples TRBV6-5 to TRBJ2-7, with 8 bases that match TRBD1. Germline loops: CDR1 MNHEY, CDR2 SVGAGI. V lost 4 bases and J lost 0; bases outside the gene matches: 5. The CDR3 extends over 15 amino acids. This CDR3 reads CASSFLDRVSYEQYF. DNA for the CDR3: TGTGCCAGCAGTTTTTTGGACAGGGTCTCCTACGAGCAGTACTTC.

Only a few counts were recorded for this clone. The V gene is TRBV11-2, the J gene TRBJ2-1; D is ambiguous. Trimming shortened V by 2 bases and J by 4 bases, and 9 bases separated the two germline ends. The CDR3 consists of 14 residues. CDR1 and CDR2 (germline): SGHAT, FQNNGV. Here the CDR3 DNA reads TGTGCCAGCAGCTTAATGCTAGAATACAATGAGCAGTTCTTC. Its translation: CASSLMLEYNEQFF.

This clone was counted a few times. The chain is built from TRBV7-8 and TRBJ2-3; 11 nucleotides match TRBD2. Trimming removed 3 bases from V and 3 bases from J; junction bases left unmatched: 5. Germline V lookup: CDR1 SGHVS, CDR2 FQNEAQ. This CDR3 contains 16 residues. The CDR3 sequence: CASSFLAGGLTDTQYF. CDR3 coding DNA: TGTGCCAGCAGCTTTCTAGCGGGGGGTCTTACAGATACGCAGTATTTT.

This clone was counted between two and nine times. The chain combines TRBV25-1 with TRBJ1-3; D is ambiguous. The CDR3 contains 14 residues. V gave up 9 bases and J gave up 2 bases, with 14 bases separating them. Germline CDR1 is MGHDK and CDR2 is SYGVNS. The CDR3 nucleotides read TGTGCCAGTGCCCCCCGCAAGCCTGGAAACACCATATATTTT. This gives the protein CASAPRKPGNTIYF.

Only a few counts were recorded for this clone. This rearrangement joins TRBV6-5 to TRBJ2-5; the match to TRBD1 covers 11 bases. The CDR3 is 14 residues long. Germline CDR1 reads MNHEY; CDR2 reads SVGAGI. Trimming took 1 base from V and 5 from J; bases not matched to a gene: 0. Here the CDR3 reads CASSYWDRGETQYF. CDR3 DNA sequence: TGTGCCAGCAGTTACTGGGACAGGGGGGAGACCCAGTACTTC.